This passage covers 16 T cell receptor beta chains from one sample sequenced in a study of cytomegalovirus exposure and HLA in healthy donors. The PCR ran on 60 Vbeta and 13 Jbeta primers. Profiling relied on immunoSEQ multiplex PCR, and the TCRdb table lists in-frame clones only, not all of them. The sample holds 200,000 to 250,000 clones, over 80% seen once. Sequencing input: PBMCs. These receptors all stem from a woman in her 40s in good health and CMV-seropositive.

V usage is TRBV28 and J usage is TRBJ2-7; D is possibly TRBD1 (6 bases). V was shortened by 2 bases and J by 1 base, with 12 bases between the two germline ends. Germline V lookup: CDR1 MDHEN, CDR2 SYDVKM. The CDR3 sequence is 15 residues long. The CDR3 here is CASSLRTAQSYEQYF. CDR3 nucleotide sequence: TGTGCCAGCAGTTTACGGACAGCTCAATCCTACGAGCAGTACTTC.

This clone was picked up one time. V is TRBV19 and J is TRBJ1-1; D gene uncertain. The CDR3 runs to 14 residues. Germline V gene lookup returns CDR1 LNHDA and CDR2 SQIVND (reference sequence). With 4 bases removed from V and 3 bases from J, the gap between germline ends came to 12 bases. In DNA form, the CDR3 reads TGTGCCAGTAGTAACGACGGGGAAGACACTGAAGCTTTCTTT. Its protein is CASSNDGEDTEAFF.

The chain employs TRBV5-4 and TRBJ2-5; the match to TRBD1 covers 7 bases. V dropped 1 base and J dropped 1; count of bases not matched to a gene: 4. Germline assignment: CDR1 SGHNT and CDR2 YYREEE (reference sequence). CDR3 size: 15 residues. CDR3 in DNA: TGTGCCAGCAGCTTGAGGGGGCGCCCCCAAGAGACCCAGTACTTC. Translated: CASSLRGRPQETQYF.

The chain employs TRBV29-1 and TRBJ2-7; 7 nucleotides match TRBD2. The trim removed 0 bases at V and 3 bases at J, leaving 5 bases unmatched. CDR3 length equals 14 residues. Germline V lookup: CDR1 SQVTM, CDR2 ANQGSEA. CDR3 DNA sequence: TGCAGCGTTGAAGAGGCGGGAGTGGGCTACGAGCAGTACTTC. Protein: CSVEEAGVGYEQYF.

The chain links TRBV6-5 to TRBJ2-3; 8 bases fit TRBD1. This CDR3 has 12 amino acids. CDR1 is MNHEY and CDR2 is SVGAGI in the germline V gene. J gave up 8 bases and V 7 bases, and 5 bases lay outside the gene matches. The CDR3 DNA is TGTGCCAGCAACCAGGGGGCAGGTACGCAGTATTTT. Translating gives CASNQGAGTQYF.

In regard to this clone: The CDR3 ends on some other residue instead of the conserved phenylalanine or tryptophan, so this is likely a read error. This sequence joins TRBV27 and TRBJ2-7; TRBD1 might be the D (6 bases). CDR3 length: 14 residues. CDR1 and CDR2 (germline): MNHEY, SMNVEV (reference sequence). The germline V and J ends were trimmed by 2 bases and 0 bases, with 8 bases remaining between them. The CDR3 region is CASSLRDTSYEQYL. For the CDR3, the DNA is TGTGCCAGCAGTTTACGGGACACCTCCTACGAGCAGTACCTC.

The chain is built from TRBV2 and TRBJ2-7; 12 bases agree with TRBD1. The CDR3 loop spans 17 amino acids. Germline-derived CDR1 and CDR2 are SNHLY and FYNNEI. After removal of 6 bases from V and 4 bases from J, the junction contained 13 bases not matched to a gene. DNA of the CDR3: TGTGCCAGCAGAGCACATTATTGGGACAGGGGGCGGTACGAGCAGTACTTC. Translated, it gives CASRAHYWDRGRYEQYF. Full variable domain (remainder filled in from reference TRBV2 and TRBJ2-7): EPEVTQTPSHQVTQMGQEVILRCVPISNHLYFYWYRQILGQKVEFLVSFYNNEISEKSEIFDDQFSVERPDGSNFTLKIRSTKLEDSAMYFCASRAHYWDRGRYEQYFGPGTRLTVT.

The chain combines TRBV9 with TRBJ1-2; D is unresolved. Germline assignment: CDR1 SGDLS and CDR2 YYNGEE. The CDR3 runs 12 residues. Trimming removed 5 bases at V and 3 bases at J, with 8 bases between. The DNA of the CDR3 is TGTGCCAGCAGTCATGGAGACTATGGCTACACCTTC. Protein: CASSHGDYGYTF.

The chain has TRBV6-1 and TRBJ2-5; 7 positions agree with TRBD1. Losses at the gene ends were 7 bases for V and 5 bases for J; bases not matched to a gene: 10. CDR3 length: 14 residues. From germline, CDR1 is MNHNS and CDR2 SASEGT. The CDR3 sequence: CASNLDRARETQYF. In DNA form, the CDR3 reads TGTGCCAGCAACCTAGACAGGGCGCGGGAGACCCAGTACTTC.

CDR3 in DNA: TGTGCCAGCAGCCTCATGGGTGGGCCGAACACTGAAGCTTTCTTT. Its translation is CASSLMGGPNTEAFF. The V gene is TRBV11-1, the J gene TRBJ1-1, with D unresolved. CDR1 is SGHAT, CDR2 FQDESV, per germline (reference sequence). The CDR3 runs to 15 residues. V dropped 5 bases and J dropped 1 base, with 14 bases sitting between them.

V gene TRBV4-2 combines with J gene TRBJ2-7; possibly TRBD2 for D (6 bases). The CDR3 sequence is 16 residues long. Trimming left V 0 bases short and J 2 bases short, with 14 bases between. Germline-derived CDR1 and CDR2 are LGHNA and YNFKEQ. CDR3 in DNA: TGTGCCAGCAGCCAAGATGGGGAGGCACCTCCCTACGAGCAGTACTTC. Its protein product is CASSQDGEAPPYEQYF.

This chain uses TRBV7-2 with TRBJ1-1, with D perhaps matching TRBD1 (6 bases). With 4 bases removed from V and 11 bases from J, the gap between germline ends came to 20 bases. The length of the CDR3 is 14 residues. Germline V gives CDR1 SGHTA, CDR2 FQGNSA. The CDR3 sequence is CASSSKLGHRQAFF. The CDR3 nucleotides are TGTGCCAGCAGCTCCAAGTTGGGACATCGTCAGGCTTTCTTT.

The chain uses TRBV7-2 and TRBJ2-1, with no clear D. CDR1 is SGHTA, CDR2 FQGNSA, per germline. The CDR3 contains 15 residues. The ends were cut back, 7 bases at V and 0 bases at J, with 13 bases in the middle. CDR3 loop: CASTPELSSYNEQFF. CDR3 nucleotide sequence: TGTGCCAGCACCCCCGAGTTAAGCTCCTACAATGAGCAGTTCTTC.

The chain uses TRBV7-2 and TRBJ1-5; no clear D gene. V dropped 0 bases and J dropped 3 bases, with 12 bases sitting between them. The germline gives CDR1 SGHTA, CDR2 FQGNSA. This CDR3 has 16 amino acids. CDR3 nucleotides: TGTGCCAGCAGCTTAGCGAGGTCTCGGCCCAATCAGCCCCAGCATTTT. Its translation: CASSLARSRPNQPQHF.

The V and J genes are TRBV7-2 and TRBJ1-2; the match to TRBD1 covers 8 bases. The germline V gene encodes CDR1 SGHTA and CDR2 FQGNSA. This CDR3 spans 15 amino acids. V was clipped by 2 bases and J by 4 bases; unmatched bases: 6. CDR3: CASSLNAGGIYGYTF. CDR3 DNA sequence: TGTGCCAGCAGCTTAAACGCAGGGGGCATCTATGGCTACACCTTC. Combining the CDR3 with reference TRBV7-2 and TRBJ1-2 gives the whole variable domain GAGVSQSPSNKVTEKGKDVELRCDPISGHTALYWYRQSLGQGLEFLIYFQGNSAPDKSGLPSDRFSAERTGGSVSTLTIQRTQQEDSAVYLCASSLNAGGIYGYTFGSGTRLTVV.

This sequence joins TRBV5-8 and TRBJ1-2; D is ambiguous. The CDR3 has 12 residues. The germline V gene encodes CDR1 SGHTS and CDR2 YDEGEE. Deletions cut 1 base from V and 5 bases from J, with 6 bases between. The CDR3 DNA follows: TGTGCCAGCAGCTTGACGGGGTATGGCTACACCTTC. Encoded protein: CASSLTGYGYTF.